This is a list of T cell receptor beta chains from one sample in a study of blood T cell repertoires in COVID-19. Profiled with immunoSEQ multiplex PCR; TCRdb holds only in-frame clones, not every one. This table has 400,000 or so clones, roughly 88% appearing once. The sequenced sample was PBMCs or T cells enriched from blood (not recorded which). These receptor sequences come from a woman in her thirties or forties with acute COVID-19. Each CDR3 is given with its conserved first and last residue. D genes are given only for firm matches. A row's size may be missing; if present it is once, few, many or a size class.

CDR3	DNA	size	J	V	D
CASSQDRLNTEAFF	TGTGCCAGCAGCCAGGACAGACTAAACACTGAAGCTTTCTTT	NA	TRBJ1-1	TRBV6-5	NA
CASSYRAGTTDTQYF	TGTGCCAGCAGTTACCGTGCGGGGACCACAGATACGCAGTATTTT	NA	TRBJ2-3	TRBV6-5	NA
CSASHGAEAFF	TGCAGTGCTTCGCACGGAGCTGAAGCTTTCTTT	few	TRBJ1-1	TRBV20-1	NA
CASSQTTDYRYTF	TGTGCCAGCAGCCAGACGACGGACTATCGCTACACCTTC	NA	TRBJ1-2	TRBV7-9	NA
CASSILDSNPNTEAFF	TGTGCCAGTAGTATTTTAGACAGTAATCCGAACACTGAAGCTTTCTTT	NA	TRBJ1-1	TRBV19	NA
CASGLDRDIVNSPLHF	TGTGCTAGTGGTTTGGACCGGGACATCGTTAATTCACCCCTCCACTTT	NA	TRBJ1-6	TRBV12-5	NA
CASCQTGGIGYTF	TGTGCCAGTTGCCAAACAGGGGGCATCGGCTACACCTTC	NA	TRBJ1-2	TRBV19	TRBD1
CAWTTGTGINSPLHF	TGTGCCTGGACCACCGGGACAGGGATCAATTCACCCCTCCACTTT	NA	TRBJ1-6	TRBV30	TRBD1
CASSPPSLQNTEAFF	TGTGCCAGCTCACCACCCAGTTTACAAAACACTGAAGCTTTCTTT	NA	TRBJ1-1	TRBV18	NA
CASSPIWTGQEGGYTF	TGTGCCAGCTCACCCATTTGGACAGGGCAGGAGGGTGGCTACACCTTC	NA	TRBJ1-2	TRBV18	TRBD1
CSALFGQGGTEAFF	TGCAGCGCACTCTTCGGACAGGGAGGAACTGAAGCTTTCTTT	NA	TRBJ1-1	TRBV29-1	TRBD1
CASSPSQGARETQYF	TGTGCCAGCTCACCAAGTCAGGGGGCCCGGGAGACCCAGTACTTC	NA	TRBJ2-5	TRBV18	TRBD1
CASSLEQKNTEAFF	TGTGCCAGCAGCTTAGAACAGAAAAACACTGAAGCTTTCTTT	NA	TRBJ1-1	TRBV11-2	NA